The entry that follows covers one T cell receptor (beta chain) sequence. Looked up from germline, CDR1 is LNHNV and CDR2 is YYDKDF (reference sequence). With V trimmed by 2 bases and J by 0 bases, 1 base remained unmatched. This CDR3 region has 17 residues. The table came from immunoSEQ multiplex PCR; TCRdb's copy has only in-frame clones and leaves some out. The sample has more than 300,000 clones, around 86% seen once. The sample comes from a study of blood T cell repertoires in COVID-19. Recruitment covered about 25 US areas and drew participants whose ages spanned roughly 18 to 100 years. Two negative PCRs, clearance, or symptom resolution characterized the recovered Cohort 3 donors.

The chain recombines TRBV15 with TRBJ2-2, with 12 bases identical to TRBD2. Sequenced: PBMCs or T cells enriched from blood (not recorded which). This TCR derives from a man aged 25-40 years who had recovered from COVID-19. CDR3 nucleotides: TGTGCCACCAGCAGAACTAGCGGGGGGACGAACACCGGGGAGCTGTTTTTT. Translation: CATSRTSGGTNTGELFF.